Given below is one TCR beta chain in context. The antigen is unknown. The data derive from a study of T cell responses to AZD1222 COVID-19 vaccine. Germline V CDR1 and CDR2: SGHTA, FQGTGA. The CDR3 covers 16 residues. V was clipped by 1 base and J by 0 bases, with 10 bases between them. Findings and caveats of the study: White British people made up most donors, females outnumbered males, and clonal diversity was possibly underestimated.

Only in-frame clones appear in the TCRdb table, and some are missing; sequencing was by immunoSEQ multiplex PCR. The table shows fewer than 200,000 clones, with roughly nine tenths occurring only once. The source is an adult in good health. J is TRBJ1-3 and V is TRBV7-3; no clear D. Here the sequenced sample was peripheral blood, taken on day 0 of MenACWY control vaccination. DNA of the CDR3: TGTGCCAGCAGCTTAAATGCCCGGGGCTCTGGAAACACCATATATTTT. Encoded protein: CASSLNARGSGNTIYF.